This T cell receptor (beta chain) came from a study of T cell changes during pregnancy in multiple sclerosis. This CDR3 comprises 13 residues. Per germline, CDR1 SGHAT and CDR2 FQDESV (reference sequence). V lost 8 bases, J lost 3 bases, and 13 bases lay in between. Some clones are missing from TCRdb's copy, which holds only in-frame ones; the method was immunoSEQ multiplex PCR. The data contain approximately 44,000 clones, 90% of them singletons. The clonotype originates from a female donor with multiple sclerosis, enrolled in a pregnancy study. V usage is TRBV11-1 and J usage is TRBJ2-5; tentative D call: TRBD1 (6 bases). This sample comprised CD8+ T cells from peripheral blood mononuclear cells, obtained in the third trimester of pregnancy. The chain's CDR3 is CASGGQTKETQYF. The CDR3 DNA reads TGTGCCAGCGGTGGACAGACCAAAGAGACCCAGTACTTC.